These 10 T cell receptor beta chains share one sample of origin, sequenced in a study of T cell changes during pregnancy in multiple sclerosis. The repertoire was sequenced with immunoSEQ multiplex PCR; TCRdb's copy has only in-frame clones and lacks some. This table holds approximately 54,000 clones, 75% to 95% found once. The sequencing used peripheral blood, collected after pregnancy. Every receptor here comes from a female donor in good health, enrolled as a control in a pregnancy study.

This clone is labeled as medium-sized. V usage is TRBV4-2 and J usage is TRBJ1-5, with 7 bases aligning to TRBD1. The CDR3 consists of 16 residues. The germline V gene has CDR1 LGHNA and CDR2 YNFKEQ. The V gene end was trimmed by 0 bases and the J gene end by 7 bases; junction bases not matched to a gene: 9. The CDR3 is CASSQDVEQGGQPQHF. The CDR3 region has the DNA TGTGCCAGCAGCCAAGATGTCGAGCAGGGGGGCCAGCCCCAGCATTTT.

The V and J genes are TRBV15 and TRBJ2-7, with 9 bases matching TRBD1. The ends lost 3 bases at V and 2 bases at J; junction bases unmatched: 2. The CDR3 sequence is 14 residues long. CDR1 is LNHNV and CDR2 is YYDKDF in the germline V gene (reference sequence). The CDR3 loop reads CATSRTGGTYEQYF. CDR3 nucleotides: TGTGCCACCAGCAGGACAGGGGGAACCTACGAGCAGTACTTC.

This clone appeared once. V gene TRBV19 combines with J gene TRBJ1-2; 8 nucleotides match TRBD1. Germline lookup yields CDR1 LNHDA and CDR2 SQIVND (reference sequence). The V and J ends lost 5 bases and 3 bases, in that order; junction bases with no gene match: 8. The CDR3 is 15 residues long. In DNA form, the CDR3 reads TGTGCCAGTAGTGGGCCGGACAGGGACTACTATGGCTACACCTTC. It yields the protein CASSGPDRDYYGYTF. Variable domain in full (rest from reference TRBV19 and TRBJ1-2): DGGITQSPKYLFRKEGQNVTLSCEQNLNHDAMYWYRQDPGQGLRLIYYSQIVNDFQKGDIAEGYSVSREKKESFPLTVTSAQKNPTAFYLCASSGPDRDYYGYTFGSGTRLTVV.

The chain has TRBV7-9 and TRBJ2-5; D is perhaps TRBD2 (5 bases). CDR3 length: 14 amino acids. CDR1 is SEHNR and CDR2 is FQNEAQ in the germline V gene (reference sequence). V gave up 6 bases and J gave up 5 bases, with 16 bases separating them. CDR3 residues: CASSQLLGEETQYF. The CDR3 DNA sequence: TGTGCCAGCAGTCAATTACTAGGAGAGGAGACCCAGTACTTC. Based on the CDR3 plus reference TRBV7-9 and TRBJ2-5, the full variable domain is DTGVSQNPRHKITKRGQNVTFRCDPISEHNRLYWYRQTLGQGPEFLTYFQNEAQLEKSRLLSDRFSAERPKGSFSTLEIQRTEQGDSAMYLCASSQLLGEETQYFGPGTRLLVL.

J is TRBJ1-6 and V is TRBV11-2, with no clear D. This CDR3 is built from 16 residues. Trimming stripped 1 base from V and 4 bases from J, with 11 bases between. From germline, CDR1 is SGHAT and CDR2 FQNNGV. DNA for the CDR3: TGTGCCAGCAGCTTAGGAGTGCTAGGATATAATTCACCCCTCCACTTT. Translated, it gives CASSLGVLGYNSPLHF.

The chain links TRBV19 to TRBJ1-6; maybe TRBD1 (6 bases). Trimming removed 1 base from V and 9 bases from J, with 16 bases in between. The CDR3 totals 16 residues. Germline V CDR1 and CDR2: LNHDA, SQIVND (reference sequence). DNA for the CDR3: TGTGCCAGTAGTATAGTCTCCGGGACATTCAGTTCACCCCTCCACTTT. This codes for CASSIVSGTFSSPLHF.

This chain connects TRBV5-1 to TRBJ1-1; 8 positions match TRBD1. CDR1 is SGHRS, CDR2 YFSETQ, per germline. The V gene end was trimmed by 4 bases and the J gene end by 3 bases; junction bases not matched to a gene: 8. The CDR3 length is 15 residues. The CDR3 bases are TGCGCCAGCAGCCTCGGACAGGGCAGGCACACTGAAGCTTTCTTT. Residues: CASSLGQGRHTEAFF. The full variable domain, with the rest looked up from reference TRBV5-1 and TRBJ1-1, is KAGVTQTPRYLIKTRGQQVTLSCSPISGHRSVSWYQQTPGQGLQFLFEYFSETQRNKGNFPGRFSGRQFSNSRSEMNVSTLELGDSALYLCASSLGQGRHTEAFFGQGTRLTVV.

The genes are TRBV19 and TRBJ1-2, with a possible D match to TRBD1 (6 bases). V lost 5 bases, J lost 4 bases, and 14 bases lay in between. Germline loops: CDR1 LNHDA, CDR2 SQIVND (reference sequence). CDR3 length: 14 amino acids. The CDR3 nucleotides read TGTGCCAGTAGTGCCTCGACAGGCCTCTATGGCTACACCTTC. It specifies CASSASTGLYGYTF.

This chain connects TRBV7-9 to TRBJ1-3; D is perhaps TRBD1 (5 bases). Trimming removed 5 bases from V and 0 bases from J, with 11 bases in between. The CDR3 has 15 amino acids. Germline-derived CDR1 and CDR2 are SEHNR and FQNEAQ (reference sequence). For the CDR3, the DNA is TGTGCCAGCAGCCGACAGTCTATCTCTGGAAACACCATATATTTT. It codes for CASSRQSISGNTIYF.

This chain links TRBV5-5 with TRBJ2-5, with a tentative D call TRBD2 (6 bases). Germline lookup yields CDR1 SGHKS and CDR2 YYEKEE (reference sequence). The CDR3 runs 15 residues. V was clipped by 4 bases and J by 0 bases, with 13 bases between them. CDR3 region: CASSPRDPNQETQYF. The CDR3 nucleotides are TGTGCCAGCAGCCCGCGGGACCCGAACCAAGAGACCCAGTACTTC.